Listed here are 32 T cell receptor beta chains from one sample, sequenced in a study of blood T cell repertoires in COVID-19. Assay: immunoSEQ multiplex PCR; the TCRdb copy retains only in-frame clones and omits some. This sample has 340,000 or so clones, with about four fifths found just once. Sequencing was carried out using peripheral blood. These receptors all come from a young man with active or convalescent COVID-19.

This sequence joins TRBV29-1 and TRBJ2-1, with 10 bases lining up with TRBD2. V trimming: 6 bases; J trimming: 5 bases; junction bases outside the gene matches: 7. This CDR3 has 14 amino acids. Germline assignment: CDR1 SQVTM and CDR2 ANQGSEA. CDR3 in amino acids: CSVISGGPHNEQFF. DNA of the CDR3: TGCAGCGTCATTAGCGGGGGGCCCCACAATGAGCAGTTCTTC.

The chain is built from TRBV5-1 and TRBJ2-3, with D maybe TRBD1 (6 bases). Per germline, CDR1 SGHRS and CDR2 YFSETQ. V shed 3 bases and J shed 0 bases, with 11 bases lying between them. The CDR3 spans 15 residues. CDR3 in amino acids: CASSSRGGSTDTQYF. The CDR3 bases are TGCGCCAGCAGCTCCAGAGGGGGTAGCACAGATACGCAGTATTTT.

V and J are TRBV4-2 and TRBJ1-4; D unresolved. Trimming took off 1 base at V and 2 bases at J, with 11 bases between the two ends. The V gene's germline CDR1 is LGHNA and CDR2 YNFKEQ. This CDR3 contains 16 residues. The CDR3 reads CASSQARGPTNEKLFF. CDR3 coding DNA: TGTGCCAGCAGCCAAGCTAGAGGGCCCACTAATGAAAAACTGTTTTTT.

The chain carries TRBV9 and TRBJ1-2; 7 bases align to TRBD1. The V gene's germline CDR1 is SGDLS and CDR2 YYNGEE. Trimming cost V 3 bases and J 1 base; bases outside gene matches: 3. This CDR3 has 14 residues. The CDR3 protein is CASSAGTVNYGYTF. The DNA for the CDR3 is TGTGCCAGCAGCGCCGGGACAGTTAACTATGGCTACACCTTC.

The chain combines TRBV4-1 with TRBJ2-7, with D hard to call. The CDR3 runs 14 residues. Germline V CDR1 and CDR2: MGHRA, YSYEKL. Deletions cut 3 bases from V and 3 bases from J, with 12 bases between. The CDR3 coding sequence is TGCGCCAGCAGCCACCCTGACGGAGACTACGAGCAGTACTTC. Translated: CASSHPDGDYEQYF.

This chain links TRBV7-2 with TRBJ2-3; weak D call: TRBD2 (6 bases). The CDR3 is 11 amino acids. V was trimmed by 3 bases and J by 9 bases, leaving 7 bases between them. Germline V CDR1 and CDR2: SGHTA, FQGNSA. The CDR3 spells CASSFRETQYF. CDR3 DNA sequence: TGTGCCAGCAGCTTCCGGGAGACGCAGTATTTT.

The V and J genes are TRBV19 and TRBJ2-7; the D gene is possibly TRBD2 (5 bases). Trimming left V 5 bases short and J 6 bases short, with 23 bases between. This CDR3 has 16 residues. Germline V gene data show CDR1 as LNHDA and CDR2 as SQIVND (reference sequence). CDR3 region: CASSPGGWVMMGEQYF. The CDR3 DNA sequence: TGTGCCAGTAGTCCCGGCGGGTGGGTTATGATGGGCGAGCAGTACTTC.

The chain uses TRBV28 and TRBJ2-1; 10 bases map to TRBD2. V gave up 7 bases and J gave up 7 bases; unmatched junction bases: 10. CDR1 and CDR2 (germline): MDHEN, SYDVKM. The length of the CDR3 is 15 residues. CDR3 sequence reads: CASIPRTSGVNEQFF. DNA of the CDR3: TGTGCCAGCATCCCGCGCACTAGCGGGGTGAATGAGCAGTTCTTC.

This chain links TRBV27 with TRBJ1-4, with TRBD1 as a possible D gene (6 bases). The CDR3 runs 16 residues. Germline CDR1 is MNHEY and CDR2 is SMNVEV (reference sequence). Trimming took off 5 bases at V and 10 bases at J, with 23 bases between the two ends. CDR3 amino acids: CASSHLGAGELGKLFF. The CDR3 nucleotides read TGTGCCAGCAGTCACCTCGGGGCAGGGGAACTGGGAAAACTGTTTTTT.

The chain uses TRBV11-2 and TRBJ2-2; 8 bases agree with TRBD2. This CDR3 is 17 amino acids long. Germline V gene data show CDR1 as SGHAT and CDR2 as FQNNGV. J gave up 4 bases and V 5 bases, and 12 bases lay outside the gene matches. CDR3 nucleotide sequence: TGTGCCAGCAGCCCCCCATCGCGGGGGGCCCCCACCGGGGAGCTGTTTTTT. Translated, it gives CASSPPSRGAPTGELFF.

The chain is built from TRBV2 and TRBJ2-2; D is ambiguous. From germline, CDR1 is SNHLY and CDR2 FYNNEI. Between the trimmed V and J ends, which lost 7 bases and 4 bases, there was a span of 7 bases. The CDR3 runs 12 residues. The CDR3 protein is CASKQTTGELFF. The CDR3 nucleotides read TGTGCCAGCAAACAGACCACCGGGGAGCTGTTTTTT.

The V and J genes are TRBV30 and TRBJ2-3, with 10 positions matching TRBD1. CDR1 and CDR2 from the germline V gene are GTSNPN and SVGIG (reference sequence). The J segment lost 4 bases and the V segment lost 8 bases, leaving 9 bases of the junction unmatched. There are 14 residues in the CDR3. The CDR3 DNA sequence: TGTGCCGCGGAGAAGGACAGGGGGGCAGATACGCAGTATTTT. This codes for CAAEKDRGADTQYF.

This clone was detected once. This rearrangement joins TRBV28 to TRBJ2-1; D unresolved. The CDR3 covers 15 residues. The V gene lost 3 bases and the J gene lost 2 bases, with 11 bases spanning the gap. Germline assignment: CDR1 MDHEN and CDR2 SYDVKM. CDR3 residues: CASSFWSRTYNEQFF. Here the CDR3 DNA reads TGTGCCAGCAGTTTTTGGAGCAGAACCTACAATGAGCAGTTCTTC.

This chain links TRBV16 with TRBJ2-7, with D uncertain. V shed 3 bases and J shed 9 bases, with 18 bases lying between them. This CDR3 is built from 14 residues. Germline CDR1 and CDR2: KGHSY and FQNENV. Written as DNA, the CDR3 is TGTGCCAGCAGCCAGCAACAGATGGGTAATCGGCAGTACTTC. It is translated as CASSQQQMGNRQYF.

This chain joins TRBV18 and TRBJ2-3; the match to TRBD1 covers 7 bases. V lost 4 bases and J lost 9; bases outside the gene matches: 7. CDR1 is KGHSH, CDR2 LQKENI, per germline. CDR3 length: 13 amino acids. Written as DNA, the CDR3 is TGTGCCAGCTCACGGCATACAGGGGAGACGCAGTATTTT. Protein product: CASSRHTGETQYF.

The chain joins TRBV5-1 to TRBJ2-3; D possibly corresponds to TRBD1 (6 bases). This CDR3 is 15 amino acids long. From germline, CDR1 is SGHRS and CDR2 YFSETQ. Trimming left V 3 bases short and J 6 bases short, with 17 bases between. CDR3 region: CASSSDSPLVDTQYF. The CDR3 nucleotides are TGCGCCAGCAGCTCGGACAGTCCACTGGTTGATACGCAGTATTTT.

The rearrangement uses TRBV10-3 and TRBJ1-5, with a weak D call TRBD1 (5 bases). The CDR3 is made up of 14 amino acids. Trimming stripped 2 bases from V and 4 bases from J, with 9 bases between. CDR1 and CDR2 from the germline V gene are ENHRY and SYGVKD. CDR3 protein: CAISESDRNQPQHF. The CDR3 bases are TGTGCCATCAGTGAGAGTGACAGAAATCAGCCCCAGCATTTT.

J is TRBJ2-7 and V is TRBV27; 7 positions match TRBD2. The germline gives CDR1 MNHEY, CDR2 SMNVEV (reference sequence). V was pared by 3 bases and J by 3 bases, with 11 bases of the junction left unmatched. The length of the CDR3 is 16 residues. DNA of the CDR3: TGTGCCAGCAGTTTTGGTAACCCTAGCGGCTACTACGAGCAGTACTTC. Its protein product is CASSFGNPSGYYEQYF.

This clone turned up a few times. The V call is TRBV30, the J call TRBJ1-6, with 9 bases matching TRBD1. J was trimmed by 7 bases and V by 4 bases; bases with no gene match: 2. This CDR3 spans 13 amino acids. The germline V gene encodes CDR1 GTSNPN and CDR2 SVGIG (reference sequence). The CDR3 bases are TGTGCCTGGAAAGGGACAGGGAATTCACCCCTCCACTTT. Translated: CAWKGTGNSPLHF.

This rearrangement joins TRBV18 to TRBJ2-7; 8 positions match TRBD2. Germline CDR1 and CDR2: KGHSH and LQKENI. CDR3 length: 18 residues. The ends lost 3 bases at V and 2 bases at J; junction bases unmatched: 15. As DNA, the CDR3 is TGTGCCAGCTCACCCCGGGGTCGAAGCGGGAGACTCCCCTACGAGCAGTACTTC. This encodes CASSPRGRSGRLPYEQYF. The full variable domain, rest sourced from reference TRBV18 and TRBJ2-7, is NAGVMQNPRHLVRRRGQEARLRCSPMKGHSHVYWYRQLPEEGLKFMVYLQKENIIDESGMPKERFSAEFPKEGPSILRIQQVVRGDSAAYFCASSPRGRSGRLPYEQYFGPGTRLTVT.

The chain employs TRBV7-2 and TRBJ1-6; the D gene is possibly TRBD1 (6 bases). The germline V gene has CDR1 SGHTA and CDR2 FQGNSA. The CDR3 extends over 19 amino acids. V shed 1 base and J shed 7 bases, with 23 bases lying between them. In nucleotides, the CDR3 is TGTGCCAGCAGCTTAGGTAGCCCTTACCGGGACACCAAAAATTCACCCCTCCACTTT. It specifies CASSLGSPYRDTKNSPLHF.

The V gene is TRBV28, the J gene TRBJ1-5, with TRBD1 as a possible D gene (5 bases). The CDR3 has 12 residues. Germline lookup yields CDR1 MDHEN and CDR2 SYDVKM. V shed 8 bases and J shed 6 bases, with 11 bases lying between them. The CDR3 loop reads CASLRGGQPQHF. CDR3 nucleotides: TGTGCCAGCTTGCGGGGGGGTCAGCCCCAGCATTTT.

The CDR3 loop reads CASSLYGGDHYEQYF. The CDR3, as DNA: TGTGCCAGCAGTTTATACGGCGGCGATCACTACGAGCAGTACTTC. The chain recombines TRBV27 with TRBJ2-7; D gene uncertain. Looked up from germline, CDR1 is MNHEY and CDR2 is SMNVEV (reference sequence). The CDR3 is 15 residues long. V shed 1 base and J shed 3 bases, with 13 bases lying between them.

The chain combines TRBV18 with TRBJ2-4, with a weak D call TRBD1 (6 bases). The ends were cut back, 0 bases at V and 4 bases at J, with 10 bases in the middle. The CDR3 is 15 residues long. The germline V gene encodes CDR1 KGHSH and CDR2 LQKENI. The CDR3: CASSPPGGAKNIQYF. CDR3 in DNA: TGTGCCAGCTCACCACCTGGGGGCGCAAAAAACATTCAGTACTTC.

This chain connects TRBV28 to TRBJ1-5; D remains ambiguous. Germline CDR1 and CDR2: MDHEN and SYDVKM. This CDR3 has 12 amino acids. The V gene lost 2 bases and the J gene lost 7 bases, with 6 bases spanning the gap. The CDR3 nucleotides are TGTGCCAGCAGTTTAGTACGGCAGCCCCAGCATTTT. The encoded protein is CASSLVRQPQHF.

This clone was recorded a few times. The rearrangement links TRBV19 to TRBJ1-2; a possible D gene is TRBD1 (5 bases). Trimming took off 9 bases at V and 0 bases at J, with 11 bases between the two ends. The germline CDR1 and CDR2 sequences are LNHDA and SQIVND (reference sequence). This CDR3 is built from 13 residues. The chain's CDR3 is CARRGGTNYGYTF. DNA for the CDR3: TGTGCCAGAAGGGGAGGCACTAACTATGGCTACACCTTC.

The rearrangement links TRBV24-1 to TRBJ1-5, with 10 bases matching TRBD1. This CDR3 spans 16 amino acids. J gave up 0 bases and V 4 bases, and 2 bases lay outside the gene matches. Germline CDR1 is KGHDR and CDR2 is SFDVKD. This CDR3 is CATSEGTGASNQPQHF. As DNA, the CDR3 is TGTGCCACCAGTGAGGGGACAGGGGCTAGCAATCAGCCCCAGCATTTT.

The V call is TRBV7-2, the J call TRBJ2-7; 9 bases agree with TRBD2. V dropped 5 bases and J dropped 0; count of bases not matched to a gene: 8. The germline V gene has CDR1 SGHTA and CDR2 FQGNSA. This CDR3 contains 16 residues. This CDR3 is CASSALAGASSYEQYF. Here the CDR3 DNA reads TGTGCCAGCAGCGCACTAGCGGGCGCCAGCTCCTACGAGCAGTACTTC.

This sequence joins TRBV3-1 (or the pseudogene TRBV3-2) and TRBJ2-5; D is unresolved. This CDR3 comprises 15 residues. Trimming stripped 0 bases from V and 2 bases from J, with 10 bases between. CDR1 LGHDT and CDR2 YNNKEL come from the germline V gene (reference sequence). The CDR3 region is CASSQDRRLQETQYF. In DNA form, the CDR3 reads TGTGCCAGCAGCCAAGATCGGAGACTGCAAGAGACCCAGTACTTC.

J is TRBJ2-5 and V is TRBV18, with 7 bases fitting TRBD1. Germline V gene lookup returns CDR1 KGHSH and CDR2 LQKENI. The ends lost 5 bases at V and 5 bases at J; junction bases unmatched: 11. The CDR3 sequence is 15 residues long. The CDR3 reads CASSARQGLGETQYF. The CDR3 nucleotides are TGTGCCAGCTCAGCCCGACAGGGTTTGGGGGAGACCCAGTACTTC.

The CDR3 is CASRPSRGGQLNGYTF. For the CDR3, the DNA is TGTGCCAGTAGACCGAGCAGGGGAGGGCAACTAAATGGCTACACCTTC. The chain recombines TRBV19 with TRBJ1-2, with D perhaps TRBD1 (6 bases). Trimming removed 6 bases from V and 6 bases from J, with 23 bases in between. Per germline, CDR1 LNHDA and CDR2 SQIVND (reference sequence). The CDR3 spans 16 residues.

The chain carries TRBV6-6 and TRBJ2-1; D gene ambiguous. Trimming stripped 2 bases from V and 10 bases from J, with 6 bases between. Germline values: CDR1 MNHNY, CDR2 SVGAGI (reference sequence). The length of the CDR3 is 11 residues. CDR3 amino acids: CASSYVTEQFF. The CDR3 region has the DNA TGTGCCAGCAGTTACGTAACAGAGCAGTTCTTC.